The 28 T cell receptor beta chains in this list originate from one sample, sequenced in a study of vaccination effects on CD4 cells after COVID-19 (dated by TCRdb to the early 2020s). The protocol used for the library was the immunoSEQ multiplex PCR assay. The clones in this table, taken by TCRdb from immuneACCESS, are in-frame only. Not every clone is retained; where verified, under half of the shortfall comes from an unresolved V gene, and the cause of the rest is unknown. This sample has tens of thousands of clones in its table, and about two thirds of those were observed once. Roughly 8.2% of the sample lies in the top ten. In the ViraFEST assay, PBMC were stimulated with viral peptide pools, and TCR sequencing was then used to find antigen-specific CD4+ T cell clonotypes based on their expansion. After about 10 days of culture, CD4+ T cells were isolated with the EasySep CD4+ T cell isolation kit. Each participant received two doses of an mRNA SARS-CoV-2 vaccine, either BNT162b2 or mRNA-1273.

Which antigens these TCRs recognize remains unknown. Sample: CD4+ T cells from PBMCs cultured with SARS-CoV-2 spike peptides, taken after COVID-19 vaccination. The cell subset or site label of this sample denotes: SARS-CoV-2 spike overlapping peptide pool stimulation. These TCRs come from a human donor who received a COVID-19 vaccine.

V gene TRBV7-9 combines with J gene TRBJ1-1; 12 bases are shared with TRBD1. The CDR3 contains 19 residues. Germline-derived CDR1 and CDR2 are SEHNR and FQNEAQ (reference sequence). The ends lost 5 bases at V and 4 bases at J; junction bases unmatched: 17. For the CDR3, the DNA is TGTGCCAGCAGCCCCCGTGGGCGGGACAGGGGGCGCGGGGTCACTGAAGCTTTCTTT. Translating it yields CASSPRGRDRGRGVTEAFF.

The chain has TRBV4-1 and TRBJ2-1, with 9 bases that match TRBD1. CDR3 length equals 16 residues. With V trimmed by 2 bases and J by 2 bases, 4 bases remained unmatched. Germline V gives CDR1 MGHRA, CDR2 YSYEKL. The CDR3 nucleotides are TGCGCCAGCAGCCAATGGGGACAGGGTCCCTACAATGAGCAGTTCTTC. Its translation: CASSQWGQGPYNEQFF.

CDR3 nucleotide sequence: TGTGCCAGCAAACAGCGGAACGGCTACGAGCAGTACTTC. Its translation is CASKQRNGYEQYF. This chain joins TRBV7-2 and TRBJ2-7, with D perhaps matching TRBD2 (5 bases). V was pared by 7 bases and J by 3 bases, with 13 bases between. The CDR3 is made up of 13 amino acids. CDR1 is SGHTA and CDR2 is FQGNSA in the germline V gene.

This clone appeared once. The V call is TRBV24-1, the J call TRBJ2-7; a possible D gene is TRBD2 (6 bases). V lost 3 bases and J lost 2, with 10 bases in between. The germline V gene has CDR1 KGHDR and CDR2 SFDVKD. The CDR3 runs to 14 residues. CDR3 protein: CATSDPGRTYEQYF. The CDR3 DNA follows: TGTGCCACCAGTGATCCGGGGAGGACCTACGAGCAGTACTTC.

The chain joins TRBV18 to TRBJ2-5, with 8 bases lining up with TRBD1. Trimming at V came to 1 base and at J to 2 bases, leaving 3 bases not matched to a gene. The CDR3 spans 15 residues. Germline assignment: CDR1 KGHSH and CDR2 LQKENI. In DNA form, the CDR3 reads TGTGCCAGCTCACCACAGACAGGGGCTCAAGAGACCCAGTACTTC. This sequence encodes CASSPQTGAQETQYF. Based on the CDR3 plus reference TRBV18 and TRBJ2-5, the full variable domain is NAGVMQNPRHLVRRRGQEARLRCSPMKGHSHVYWYRQLPEEGLKFMVYLQKENIIDESGMPKERFSAEFPKEGPSILRIQQVVRGDSAAYFCASSPQTGAQETQYFGPGTRLLVL.

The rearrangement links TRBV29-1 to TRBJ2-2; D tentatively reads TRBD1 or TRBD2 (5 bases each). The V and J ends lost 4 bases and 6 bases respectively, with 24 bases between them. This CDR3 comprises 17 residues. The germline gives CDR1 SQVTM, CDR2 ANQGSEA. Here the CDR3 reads CSVGAGGSPLGPGELFF. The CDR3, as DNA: TGCAGCGTTGGAGCTGGGGGTTCGCCGTTGGGACCCGGGGAGCTGTTTTTT.

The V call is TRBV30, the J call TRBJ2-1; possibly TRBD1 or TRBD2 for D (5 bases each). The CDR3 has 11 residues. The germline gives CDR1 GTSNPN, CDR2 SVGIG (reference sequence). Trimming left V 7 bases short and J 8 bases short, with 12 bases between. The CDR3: CAFPRGDEQFF. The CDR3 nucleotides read TGTGCCTTTCCGCGAGGGGATGAGCAGTTCTTC.

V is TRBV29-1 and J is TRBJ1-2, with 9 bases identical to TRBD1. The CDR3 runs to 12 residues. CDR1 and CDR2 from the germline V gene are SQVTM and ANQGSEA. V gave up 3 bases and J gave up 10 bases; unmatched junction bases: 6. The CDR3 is CSVESIQGAYTF. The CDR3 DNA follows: TGCAGCGTTGAGTCGATACAGGGGGCCTACACCTTC.

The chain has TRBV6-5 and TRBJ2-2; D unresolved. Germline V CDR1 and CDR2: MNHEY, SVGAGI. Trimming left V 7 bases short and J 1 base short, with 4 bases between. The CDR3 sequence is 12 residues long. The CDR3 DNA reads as TGTGCCAGCAAGAAGAACACCGGGGAGCTGTTTTTT. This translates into CASKKNTGELFF.

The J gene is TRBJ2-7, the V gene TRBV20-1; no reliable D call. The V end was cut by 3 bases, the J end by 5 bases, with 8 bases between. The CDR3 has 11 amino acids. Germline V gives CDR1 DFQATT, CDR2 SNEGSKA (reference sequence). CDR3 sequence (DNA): TGCAGTGCTAGGGACCACGACGAGCAGTACTTC. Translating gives CSARDHDEQYF.

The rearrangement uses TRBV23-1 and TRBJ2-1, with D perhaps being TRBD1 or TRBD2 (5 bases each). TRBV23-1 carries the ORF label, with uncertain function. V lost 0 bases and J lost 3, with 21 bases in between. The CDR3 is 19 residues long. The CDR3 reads CASSQSGISRGPYYNEQFF. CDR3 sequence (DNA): TGCGCCAGCAGTCAATCAGGCATTTCCCGGGGACCCTACTACAATGAGCAGTTCTTC.

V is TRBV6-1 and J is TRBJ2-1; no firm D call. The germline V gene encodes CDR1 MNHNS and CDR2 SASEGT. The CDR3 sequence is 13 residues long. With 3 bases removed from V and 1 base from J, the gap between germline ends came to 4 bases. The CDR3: CASSEGSYNEQFF. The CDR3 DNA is TGTGCCAGCAGTGAGGGGTCCTACAATGAGCAGTTCTTC.

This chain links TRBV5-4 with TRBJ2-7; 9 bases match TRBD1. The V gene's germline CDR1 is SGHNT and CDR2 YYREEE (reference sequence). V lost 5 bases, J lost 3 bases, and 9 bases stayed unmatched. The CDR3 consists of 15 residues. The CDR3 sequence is CASRTGTGTSYEQYF. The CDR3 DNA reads TGTGCCAGCAGAACCGGGACAGGGACAAGCTACGAGCAGTACTTC.

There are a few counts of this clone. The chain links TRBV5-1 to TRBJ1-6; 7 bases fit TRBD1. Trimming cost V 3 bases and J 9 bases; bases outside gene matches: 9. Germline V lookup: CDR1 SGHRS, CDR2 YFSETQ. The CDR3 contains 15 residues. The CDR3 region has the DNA TGCGCCAGCAGCTCGCCCGAGACAGGGATTTCACCCCTCCACTTT. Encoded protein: CASSSPETGISPLHF.

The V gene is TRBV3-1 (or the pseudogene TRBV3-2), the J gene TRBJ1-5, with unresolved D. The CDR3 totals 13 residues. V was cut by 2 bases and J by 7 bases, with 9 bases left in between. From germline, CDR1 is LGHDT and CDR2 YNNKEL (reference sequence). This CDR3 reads CASSQQVDQPQHF. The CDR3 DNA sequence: TGTGCCAGCAGCCAACAGGTAGACCAGCCCCAGCATTTT.

CDR3 residues: CASSLVGASTDTQYF. The DNA of the CDR3 is TGTGCCAGCAGCTTGGTGGGGGCTAGCACAGATACGCAGTATTTT. The V and J genes are TRBV5-4 and TRBJ2-3; perhaps TRBD1 as D (6 bases). V lost 0 bases and J 0 bases, leaving 8 bases between the germline ends. The CDR3 consists of 15 residues. The germline CDR1 and CDR2 sequences are SGHNT and YYREEE (reference sequence).

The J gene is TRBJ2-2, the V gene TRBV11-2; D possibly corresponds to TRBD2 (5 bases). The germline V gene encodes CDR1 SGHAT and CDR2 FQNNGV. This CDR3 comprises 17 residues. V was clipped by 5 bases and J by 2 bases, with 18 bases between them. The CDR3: CASSPPGSRRNTGELFF. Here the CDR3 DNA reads TGTGCCAGCAGCCCCCCGGGGAGCAGGAGAAACACCGGGGAGCTGTTTTTT.

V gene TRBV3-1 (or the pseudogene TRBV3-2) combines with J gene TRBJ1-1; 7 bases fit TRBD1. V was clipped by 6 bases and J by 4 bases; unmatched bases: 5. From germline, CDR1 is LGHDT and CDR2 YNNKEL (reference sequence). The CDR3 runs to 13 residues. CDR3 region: CASRRTGFTEAFF. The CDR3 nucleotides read TGTGCCAGCAGACGGACAGGATTCACTGAAGCTTTCTTT.

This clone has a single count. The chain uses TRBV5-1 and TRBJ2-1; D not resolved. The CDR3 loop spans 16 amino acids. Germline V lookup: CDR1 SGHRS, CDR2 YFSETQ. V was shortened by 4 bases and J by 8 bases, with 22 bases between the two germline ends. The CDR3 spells CASSPGTVLDLYEQFF. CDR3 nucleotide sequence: TGCGCCAGCAGCCCCGGAACAGTTTTAGACCTCTATGAGCAGTTCTTC.

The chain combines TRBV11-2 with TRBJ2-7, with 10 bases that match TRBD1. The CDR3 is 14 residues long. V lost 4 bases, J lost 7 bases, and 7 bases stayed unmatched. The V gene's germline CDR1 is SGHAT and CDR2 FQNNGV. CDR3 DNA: TGTGCCAGCAGCTCGGACAGGGGGAGAGGGGAGCAGTACTTC. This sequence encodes CASSSDRGRGEQYF.

CDR3 amino acids: CASSLAQLADYEQYF. CDR3 nucleotide sequence: TGTGCCAGCAGCTTAGCTCAGCTAGCGGATTACGAGCAGTACTTC. V gene TRBV13 combines with J gene TRBJ2-7; TRBD2 aligns across 7 bases. CDR3 size: 15 residues. Per the germline V gene, CDR1 is PRHDT and CDR2 is FYEKMQ (reference sequence). Germline trimming cut 1 base from V and 4 bases from J; bases unmatched to any gene: 7.

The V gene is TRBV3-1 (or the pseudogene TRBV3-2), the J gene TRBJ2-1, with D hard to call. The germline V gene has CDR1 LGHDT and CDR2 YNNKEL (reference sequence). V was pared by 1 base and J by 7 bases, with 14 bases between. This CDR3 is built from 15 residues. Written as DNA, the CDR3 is TGTGCCAGCAGCCAAGGGAATGGGTTGGGGAATGAGCAGTTCTTC. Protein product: CASSQGNGLGNEQFF.

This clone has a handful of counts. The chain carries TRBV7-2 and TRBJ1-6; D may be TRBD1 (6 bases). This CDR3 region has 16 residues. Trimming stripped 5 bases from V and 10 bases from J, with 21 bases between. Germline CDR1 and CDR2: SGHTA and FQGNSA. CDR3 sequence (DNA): TGTGCCAGCAGCGCAACGGTCGGGGGGCAAGGGTCACCCCTCCACTTT. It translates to CASSATVGGQGSPLHF.

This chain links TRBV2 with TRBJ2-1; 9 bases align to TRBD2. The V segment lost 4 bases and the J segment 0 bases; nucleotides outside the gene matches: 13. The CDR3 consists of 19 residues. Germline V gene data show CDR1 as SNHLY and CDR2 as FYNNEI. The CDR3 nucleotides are TGTGCCAGCAGTGTGGGGTCTAGACTAGCGGCCAACTCCTACAATGAGCAGTTCTTC. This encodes CASSVGSRLAANSYNEQFF.

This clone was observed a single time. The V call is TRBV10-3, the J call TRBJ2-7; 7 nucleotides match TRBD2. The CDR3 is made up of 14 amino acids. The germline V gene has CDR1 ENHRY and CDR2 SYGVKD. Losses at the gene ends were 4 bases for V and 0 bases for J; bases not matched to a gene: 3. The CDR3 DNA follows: TGTGCCATCAGTGGGGCTAGCGGCTCCTACGAGCAGTACTTC. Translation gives CAISGASGSYEQYF.

The CDR3 reads CASSPGQGTAYEQYF. CDR3 nucleotide sequence: TGTGCCAGCAGTCCGGGACAGGGGACGGCTTACGAGCAGTACTTC. V gene TRBV9 combines with J gene TRBJ2-7; 10 bases line up with TRBD1. CDR3 length: 15 amino acids. CDR1 and CDR2 (germline): SGDLS, YYNGEE. V shed 5 bases and J 4 bases; nucleotides not matched to a gene: 9.

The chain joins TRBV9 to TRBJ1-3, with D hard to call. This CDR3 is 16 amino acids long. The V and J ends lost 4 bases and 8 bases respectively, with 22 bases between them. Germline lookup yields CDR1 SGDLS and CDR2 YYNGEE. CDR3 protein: CASSPNLGGRVDTIYF. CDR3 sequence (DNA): TGTGCCAGCAGCCCCAACCTTGGCGGTAGGGTGGACACCATATATTTT.

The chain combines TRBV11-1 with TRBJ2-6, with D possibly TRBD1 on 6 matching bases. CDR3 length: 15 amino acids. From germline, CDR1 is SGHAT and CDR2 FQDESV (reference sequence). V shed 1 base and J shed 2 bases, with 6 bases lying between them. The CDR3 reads CASSLDRAGANVLTF. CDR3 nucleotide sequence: TGTGCCAGCAGCTTAGACAGGGCTGGGGCCAACGTCCTGACTTTC.